Below are 22 T cell receptor beta chains sequenced from a single sample in a study of technical replicates of blood from several donors. TCRdb keeps only in-frame clones here, not all; method: immunoSEQ multiplex PCR. This table has 55,000 to 75,000 clones, 91% appearing once. The sample was PBMCs. Source of these receptors: a human donor in good health. Some clones in this sample may be carry-over from other donors' samples.

The J gene is TRBJ2-2, the V gene TRBV7-7; D gene ambiguous. Trimming removed 5 bases from V and 2 bases from J, with 15 bases in between. Germline V gene sequence: CDR1 SSHAT, CDR2 FNYEAQ (reference sequence). The CDR3 totals 16 residues. The CDR3 protein is CASSPRAGSNTGELFF. Here the CDR3 DNA reads TGTGCCAGCAGCCCCCGCGCAGGCAGCAACACCGGGGAGCTGTTTTTT.

The V and J genes are TRBV4-2 and TRBJ2-2; D not resolved. Germline V gives CDR1 LGHNA, CDR2 YNFKEQ. Trimming stripped 0 bases from V and 6 bases from J, with 11 bases between. This CDR3 spans 15 amino acids. CDR3 protein: CASSQEIGEPGELFF. The DNA of the CDR3 is TGTGCCAGCAGCCAAGAGATCGGAGAACCCGGGGAGCTGTTTTTT.

The chain uses TRBV6-5 and TRBJ1-1, with 9 bases fitting TRBD1. The ends lost 6 bases at V and 3 bases at J; junction bases unmatched: 8. This CDR3 spans 15 amino acids. Germline loops: CDR1 MNHEY, CDR2 SVGAGI. In DNA, the CDR3 is TGTGCCAGCAGGTTGACACAGGGGGCGGACACTGAAGCTTTCTTT. The encoded protein is CASRLTQGADTEAFF.

The chain carries TRBV5-1 and TRBJ1-1, with TRBD1 matching over 8 bases. The CDR3 loop spans 16 amino acids. J lost 1 base, V lost 0 bases, and 5 bases had no gene match. CDR1 is SGHRS and CDR2 is YFSETQ in the germline V gene. Here the CDR3 DNA reads TGCGCCAGCAGCTTGGCCTACAGGGGGAAGAACACTGAAGCTTTCTTT. This translates into CASSLAYRGKNTEAFF.

The genes are TRBV19 and TRBJ2-7; D call uncertain. There are 15 residues in the CDR3. From germline, CDR1 is LNHDA and CDR2 SQIVND (reference sequence). V lost 3 bases and J 2 bases, leaving 14 bases between the germline ends. This chain's CDR3 is CASSILVGQAYEQYF. The CDR3 DNA follows: TGTGCCAGTAGTATTCTTGTTGGCCAGGCCTACGAGCAGTACTTC.

The chain employs TRBV19 and TRBJ1-5; 7 bases agree with TRBD1. V trimming: 8 bases; J trimming: 0 bases; junction bases outside the gene matches: 4. The CDR3 contains 14 residues. Germline CDR1 and CDR2: LNHDA and SQIVND (reference sequence). CDR3 DNA: TGTGCCAGTGGGGACAGAAATAGCAATCAGCCCCAGCATTTT. Translated, it gives CASGDRNSNQPQHF.

The chain links TRBV29-1 to TRBJ1-1; perhaps TRBD1 as D (6 bases). Trimming stripped 4 bases from V and 7 bases from J, with 7 bases between. The CDR3 has 10 amino acids. Germline CDR1 is SQVTM and CDR2 is ANQGSEA. Here the CDR3 DNA reads TGCAGCGTTGGACAGGATGAAGCTTTCTTT. As protein: CSVGQDEAFF.

V usage is TRBV5-5 and J usage is TRBJ2-2; a weak D match, TRBD1 (6 bases). V lost 4 bases and J 0 bases, leaving 16 bases between the germline ends. The CDR3 covers 17 residues. Germline values: CDR1 SGHKS, CDR2 YYEKEE (reference sequence). CDR3 residues: CASSARDRTSNTGELFF. The CDR3 nucleotides are TGTGCCAGCAGCGCGCGAGACAGGACATCGAACACCGGGGAGCTGTTTTTT.

The J gene is TRBJ2-3, the V gene TRBV7-2; 10 bases agree with TRBD1. CDR3 length: 16 amino acids. Germline V gives CDR1 SGHTA, CDR2 FQGNSA. V lost 1 base and J lost 1; bases outside the gene matches: 2. The CDR3 region has the DNA TGTGCCAGCAGCTTAGACGGGACAGGGGGCACAGATACGCAGTATTTT. Translating it yields CASSLDGTGGTDTQYF.

V gene TRBV5-6 combines with J gene TRBJ1-1; weak D call: TRBD1 (5 bases). CDR1 is SGHDT, CDR2 YYEEEE, per germline. Trimming shortened V by 2 bases and J by 11 bases, and 10 bases separated the two germline ends. The CDR3 has 11 residues. In DNA, the CDR3 is TGTGCCAGCAGCTTTCAAGGGGCTGCTTTCTTT. Translating it yields CASSFQGAAFF.

The rearrangement uses TRBV30 and TRBJ2-5; 11 positions match TRBD1. Germline V gene sequence: CDR1 GTSNPN, CDR2 SVGIG (reference sequence). V trimming: 6 bases; J trimming: 5 bases; junction bases outside the gene matches: 8. The CDR3 sequence is 14 residues long. The CDR3 bases are TGTGCCTGTACCGGGACAGGGGGAGATGAGACCCAGTACTTC. This encodes CACTGTGGDETQYF.

The chain combines TRBV7-2 with TRBJ2-1; D is unclear. Trimming stripped 1 base from V and 4 bases from J, with 5 bases between. The CDR3 consists of 13 residues. Germline V gene lookup returns CDR1 SGHTA and CDR2 FQGNSA. CDR3 residues: CASSLVAYNEQFF. The CDR3 coding sequence is TGTGCCAGCAGCTTAGTCGCGTACAATGAGCAGTTCTTC.

This sequence joins TRBV9 and TRBJ2-7; D perhaps matches TRBD2 (7 bases). In germline, CDR1 is SGDLS, CDR2 YYNGEE. V was shortened by 4 bases and J by 3 bases, with 17 bases between the two germline ends. The CDR3 sequence is 15 residues long. The CDR3 is CASSPGGGQNYEQYF. CDR3 bases: TGTGCCAGCAGCCCGGGGGGAGGACAGAACTACGAGCAGTACTTC.

This chain joins TRBV5-8 and TRBJ2-1; 8 bases match TRBD2. The V segment lost 4 bases and the J segment 8 bases; nucleotides outside the gene matches: 14. This CDR3 contains 16 residues. Germline CDR1 SGHTS, CDR2 YDEGEE. The CDR3: CASSDLGTSKVDEQFF. In nucleotides, the CDR3 is TGTGCCAGCAGCGACTTGGGGACTAGTAAGGTCGATGAGCAGTTCTTC.

This clone has only one observation. The chain couples TRBV2 to TRBJ2-7; no reliable D call. Trimming removed 6 bases at V and 4 bases at J, with 10 bases between. Per the germline V gene, CDR1 is SNHLY and CDR2 is FYNNEI. The CDR3 contains 12 residues. In DNA, the CDR3 is TGTGCCAGCAGCTGGCAGGCATACGAGCAGTACTTC. It codes for CASSWQAYEQYF. The full variable domain, with the rest looked up from reference TRBV2 and TRBJ2-7, is EPEVTQTPSHQVTQMGQEVILRCVPISNHLYFYWYRQILGQKVEFLVSFYNNEISEKSEIFDDQFSVERPDGSNFTLKIRSTKLEDSAMYFCASSWQAYEQYFGPGTRLTVT.

The V gene is TRBV7-6, the J gene TRBJ2-5; 11 positions agree with TRBD2. The ends lost 2 bases at V and 3 bases at J; junction bases unmatched: 8. The CDR3 totals 17 residues. From germline, CDR1 is SGHVS and CDR2 FNYEAQ. CDR3 nucleotide sequence: TGTGCCAGCAGCTTAAGACTAGCGGGGTGGAGTAAAGAGACCCAGTACTTC. It translates to CASSLRLAGWSKETQYF.

The rearrangement uses TRBV5-1 and TRBJ1-1; D is ambiguous. With 6 bases removed from V and 0 bases from J, the gap between germline ends came to 15 bases. Germline lookup yields CDR1 SGHRS and CDR2 YFSETQ. This CDR3 is built from 15 residues. The CDR3, as DNA: TGCGCCAGCACCAGAGGCTCCACCATGAACACTGAAGCTTTCTTT. Its protein is CASTRGSTMNTEAFF.

The rearrangement joins TRBV7-9 to TRBJ2-5, with D possibly matching TRBD2 (6 bases). This CDR3 spans 14 amino acids. Deletions cut 4 bases from V and 5 bases from J, with 14 bases between. The germline V gene has CDR1 SEHNR and CDR2 FQNEAQ (reference sequence). The CDR3 bases are TGTGCCAGCAGCTCCCCCGGGGGTGGGGAGACCCAGTACTTC. This encodes CASSSPGGGETQYF.

The J gene is TRBJ2-2, the V gene TRBV6-6, with 12 bases fitting TRBD2. The germline V gene encodes CDR1 MNHNY and CDR2 SVGAGI (reference sequence). V gave up 6 bases and J gave up 7 bases; unmatched junction bases: 6. This CDR3 is built from 15 residues. The chain's CDR3 is CASSQTSGGVGELFF. The CDR3 DNA is TGTGCCAGCAGCCAGACTAGCGGGGGAGTCGGGGAGCTGTTTTTT.

The chain carries TRBV5-1 and TRBJ2-7; 7 bases align to TRBD2. This CDR3 contains 16 residues. V lost 0 bases, J lost 0 bases, and 6 bases stayed unmatched. Germline-derived CDR1 and CDR2 are SGHRS and YFSETQ. The CDR3 sequence: CASSLGHGGTSYEQYF. In DNA, the CDR3 is TGCGCCAGCAGCTTGGGGCACGGGGGGACCTCCTACGAGCAGTACTTC.

The chain uses TRBV7-2 and TRBJ1-1; D not certain. Deletions cut 1 base from V and 6 bases from J, with 18 bases between. Germline assignment: CDR1 SGHTA and CDR2 FQGNSA. The CDR3 length is 16 residues. CDR3 amino acids: CASSLGVGVLSPEAFF. CDR3 in DNA: TGTGCCAGCAGCTTAGGGGTGGGAGTTTTATCCCCTGAAGCTTTCTTT. Supplemented by reference TRBV7-2 and TRBJ1-1, the full variable domain reads GAGVSQSPSNKVTEKGKDVELRCDPISGHTALYWYRQSLGQGLEFLIYFQGNSAPDKSGLPSDRFSAERTGGSVSTLTIQRTQQEDSAVYLCASSLGVGVLSPEAFFGQGTRLTVV.

V usage is TRBV27 and J usage is TRBJ1-6; 10 bases match TRBD1. Germline values: CDR1 MNHEY, CDR2 SMNVEV (reference sequence). V lost 2 bases and J lost 5; bases outside the gene matches: 3. This CDR3 contains 16 residues. DNA of the CDR3: TGTGCCAGCAGTTTAGGACAGGGGGTAAATAATTCACCCCTCCACTTT. Residues: CASSLGQGVNNSPLHF.